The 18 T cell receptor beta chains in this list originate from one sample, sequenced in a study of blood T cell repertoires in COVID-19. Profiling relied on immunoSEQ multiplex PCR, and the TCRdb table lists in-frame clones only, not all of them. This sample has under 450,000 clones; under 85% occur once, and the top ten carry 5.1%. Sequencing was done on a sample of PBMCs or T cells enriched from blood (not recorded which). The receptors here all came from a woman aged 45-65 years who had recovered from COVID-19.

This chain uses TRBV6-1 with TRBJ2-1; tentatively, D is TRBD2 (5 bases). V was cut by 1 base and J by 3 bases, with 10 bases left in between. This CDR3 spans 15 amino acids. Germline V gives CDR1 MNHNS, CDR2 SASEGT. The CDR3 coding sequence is TGTGCCAGCAGTGAAGTCTCCGGGGTCTACAATGAGCAGTTCTTC. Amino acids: CASSEVSGVYNEQFF.

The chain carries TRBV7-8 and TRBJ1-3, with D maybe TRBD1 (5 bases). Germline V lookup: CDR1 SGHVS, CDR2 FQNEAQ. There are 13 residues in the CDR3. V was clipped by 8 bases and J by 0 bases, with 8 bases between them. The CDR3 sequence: CASGGNSGNTIYF. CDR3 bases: TGTGCCAGCGGGGGGAACTCTGGAAACACCATATATTTT.

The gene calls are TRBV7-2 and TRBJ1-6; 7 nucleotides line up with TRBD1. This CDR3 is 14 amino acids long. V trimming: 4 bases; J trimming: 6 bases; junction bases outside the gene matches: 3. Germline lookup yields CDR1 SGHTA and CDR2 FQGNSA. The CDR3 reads CASSSTGRNSPLHF. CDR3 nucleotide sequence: TGTGCCAGCAGCTCGACAGGGCGTAATTCACCCCTCCACTTT.

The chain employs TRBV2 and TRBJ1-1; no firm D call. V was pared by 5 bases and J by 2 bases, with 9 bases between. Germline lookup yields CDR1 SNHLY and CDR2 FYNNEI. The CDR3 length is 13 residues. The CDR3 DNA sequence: TGTGCCAGCAGTATCACAAGAAACACTGAAGCTTTCTTT. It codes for CASSITRNTEAFF.

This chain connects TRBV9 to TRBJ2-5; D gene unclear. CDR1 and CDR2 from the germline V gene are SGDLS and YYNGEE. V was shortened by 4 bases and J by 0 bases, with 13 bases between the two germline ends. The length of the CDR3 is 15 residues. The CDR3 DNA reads TGTGCCAGCAGCCCATTAGCTGGAGACCAAGAGACCCAGTACTTC. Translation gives CASSPLAGDQETQYF.

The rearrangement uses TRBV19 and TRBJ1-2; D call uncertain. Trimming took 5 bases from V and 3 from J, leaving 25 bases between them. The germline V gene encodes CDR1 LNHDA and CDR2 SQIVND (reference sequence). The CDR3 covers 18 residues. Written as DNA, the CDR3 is TGTGCCAGTAGTCAAATCCTTACCCGGGGAGACTTTTACTATGGCTACACCTTC. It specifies CASSQILTRGDFYYGYTF.

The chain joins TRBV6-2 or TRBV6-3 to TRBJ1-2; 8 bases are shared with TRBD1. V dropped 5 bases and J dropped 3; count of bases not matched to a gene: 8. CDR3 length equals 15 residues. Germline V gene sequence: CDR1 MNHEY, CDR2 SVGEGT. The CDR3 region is CASSATRGRDYGYTF. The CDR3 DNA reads TGTGCCAGCAGTGCCACCAGGGGGCGAGACTATGGCTACACCTTC.

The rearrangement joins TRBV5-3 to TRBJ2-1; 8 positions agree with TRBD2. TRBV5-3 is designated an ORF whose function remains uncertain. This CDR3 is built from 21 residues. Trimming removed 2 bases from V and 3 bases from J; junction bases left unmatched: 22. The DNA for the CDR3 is TGTGCCAGAAGCTTCCCCCGGGTCAATCCCCGGGGACTAGTCTTCTACAATGAGCAGTTCTTC. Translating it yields CARSFPRVNPRGLVFYNEQFF.

The chain's CDR3 is CASSWDRSPYNEQFF. DNA of the CDR3: TGTGCCAGCAGTTGGGACAGATCGCCGTACAATGAGCAGTTCTTC. The genes are TRBV27 and TRBJ2-1; 7 nucleotides agree with TRBD1. Trimming cost V 4 bases and J 4 bases; bases outside gene matches: 7. The CDR3 covers 15 residues. Germline V gene sequence: CDR1 MNHEY, CDR2 SMNVEV (reference sequence).

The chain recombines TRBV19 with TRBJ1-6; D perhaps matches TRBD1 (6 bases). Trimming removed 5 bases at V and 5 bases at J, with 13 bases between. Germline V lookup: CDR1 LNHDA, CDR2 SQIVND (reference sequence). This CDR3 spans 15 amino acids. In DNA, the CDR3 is TGTGCCAGTAGTCCATTGACAGGAAATAATTCACCCCTCCACTTT. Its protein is CASSPLTGNNSPLHF.

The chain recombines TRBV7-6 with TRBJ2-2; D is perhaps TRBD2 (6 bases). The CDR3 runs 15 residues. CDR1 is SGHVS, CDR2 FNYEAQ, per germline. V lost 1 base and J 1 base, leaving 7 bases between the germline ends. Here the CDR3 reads CASSLDGGNTGELFF. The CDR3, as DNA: TGTGCCAGCAGCTTAGACGGGGGGAACACCGGGGAGCTGTTTTTT.

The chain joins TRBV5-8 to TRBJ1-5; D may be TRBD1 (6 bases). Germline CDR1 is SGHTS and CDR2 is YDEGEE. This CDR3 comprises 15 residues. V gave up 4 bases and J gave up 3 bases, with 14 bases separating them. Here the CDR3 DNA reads TGTGCCAGCAGCAGGGGGACGGAACCCAATCAGCCCCAGCATTTT. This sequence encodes CASSRGTEPNQPQHF.

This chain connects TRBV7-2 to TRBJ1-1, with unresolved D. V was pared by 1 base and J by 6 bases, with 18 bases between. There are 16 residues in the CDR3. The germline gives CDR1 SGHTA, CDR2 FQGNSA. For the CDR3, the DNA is TGTGCCAGCAGCTTAGACCCGGCCGGGAGGGTTGCTGAAGCTTTCTTT. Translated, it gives CASSLDPAGRVAEAFF.

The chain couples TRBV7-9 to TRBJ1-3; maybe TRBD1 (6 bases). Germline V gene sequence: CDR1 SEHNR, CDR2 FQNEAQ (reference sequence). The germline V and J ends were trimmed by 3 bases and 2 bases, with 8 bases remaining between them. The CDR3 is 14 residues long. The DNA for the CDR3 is TGTGCCAGCAGCTTCAGGGGTGCTGGAAACACCATATATTTT. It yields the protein CASSFRGAGNTIYF.

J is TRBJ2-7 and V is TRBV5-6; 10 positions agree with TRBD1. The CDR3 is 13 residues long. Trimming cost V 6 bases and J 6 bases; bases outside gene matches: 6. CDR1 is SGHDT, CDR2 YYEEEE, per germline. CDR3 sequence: CASTAGTGVEQYF. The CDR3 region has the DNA TGTGCCAGCACCGCCGGGACAGGGGTCGAGCAGTACTTC.

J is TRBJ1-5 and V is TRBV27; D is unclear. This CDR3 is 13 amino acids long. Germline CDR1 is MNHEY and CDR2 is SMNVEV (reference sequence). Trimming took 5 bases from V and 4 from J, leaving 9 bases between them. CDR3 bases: TGTGCCAGCAGTGTAAGCGGGAATCAGCCCCAGCATTTT. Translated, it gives CASSVSGNQPQHF.

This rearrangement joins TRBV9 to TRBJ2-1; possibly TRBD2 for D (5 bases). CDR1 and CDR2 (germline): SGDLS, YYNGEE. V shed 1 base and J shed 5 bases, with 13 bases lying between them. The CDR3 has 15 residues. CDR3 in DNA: TGTGCCAGCAGCGTACCGGGATCCGTCCACAATGAGCAGTTCTTC. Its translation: CASSVPGSVHNEQFF.

The CDR3 loop reads CASSGSGSSYNEQFF. DNA of the CDR3: TGTGCCAGCAGCGGCAGCGGGAGCTCCTACAATGAGCAGTTCTTC. The chain employs TRBV9 and TRBJ2-1; TRBD2 aligns across 8 bases. The germline V gene has CDR1 SGDLS and CDR2 YYNGEE. V dropped 3 bases and J dropped 0; count of bases not matched to a gene: 2. This CDR3 has 15 amino acids. The variable domain in full, with the rest retrieved from reference TRBV9 and TRBJ2-1, is DSGVTQTPKHLITATGQRVTLRCSPRSGDLSVYWYQQSLDQGLQFLIQYYNGEERAKGNILERFSAQQFPDLHSELNLSSLELGDSALYFCASSGSGSSYNEQFFGPGTRLTVL.